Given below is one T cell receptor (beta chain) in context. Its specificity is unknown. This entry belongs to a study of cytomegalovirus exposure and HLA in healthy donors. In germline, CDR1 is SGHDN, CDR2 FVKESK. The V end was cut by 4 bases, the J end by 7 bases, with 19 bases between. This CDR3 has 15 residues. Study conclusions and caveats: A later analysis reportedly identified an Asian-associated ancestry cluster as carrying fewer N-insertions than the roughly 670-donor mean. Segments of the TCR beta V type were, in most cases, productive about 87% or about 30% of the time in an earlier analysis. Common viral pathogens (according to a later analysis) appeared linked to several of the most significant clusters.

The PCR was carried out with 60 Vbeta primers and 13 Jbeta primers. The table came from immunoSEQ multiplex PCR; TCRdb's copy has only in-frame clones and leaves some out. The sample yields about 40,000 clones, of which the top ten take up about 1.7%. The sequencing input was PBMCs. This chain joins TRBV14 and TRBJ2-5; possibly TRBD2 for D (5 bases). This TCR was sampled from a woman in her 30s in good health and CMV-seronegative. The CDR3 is CASSPPSGSEGTQYF. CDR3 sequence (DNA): TGTGCCAGCAGCCCCCCCTCGGGGTCCGAGGGGACCCAGTACTTC. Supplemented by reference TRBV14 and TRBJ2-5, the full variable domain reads EAGVTQFPSHSVIEKGQTVTLRCDPISGHDNLYWYRRVMGKEIKFLLHFVKESKQDESGMPNNRFLAERTGGTYSTLKVQPAELEDSGVYFCASSPPSGSEGTQYFGPGTRLLVL.